Listed below are T cell receptor beta chains from one sample, sequenced in a study of shared clonotypes between healthy human individuals. Measured with immunoSEQ multiplex PCR; TCRdb has only the in-frame clones, and not every one. The sample has approximately 2,200,000 clones; more than 85% are singletons. What was sequenced was naive CD8+ T cells from PBMCs. These receptors all stem from a young man in good health. Some clones in this sample may be carry-over from other donors' samples. Both conserved end residues are part of each CDR3. The D gene is left open where the match is weak. Clone size is given for some rows only: seen once, a few or many times, or a class if the clone is expanded.

V: TRBV5-4
D: -
size: -
J: TRBJ1-4
CDR3: CASSLKGQNNEKLFF
DNA: TGTGCCAGCAGCTTGAAGGGGCAAAATAATGAAAAACTGTTTTTT

V: TRBV27
D: -
size: -
J: TRBJ2-2
CDR3: CATVSYTGELFF
DNA: TGTGCCACCGTATCCTACACCGGGGAGCTGTTTTTT

V: TRBV27
D: -
size: -
J: TRBJ2-1
CDR3: CASRSFLARYNEQFF
DNA: TGTGCCAGCAGATCCTTTTTAGCGCGATACAATGAGCAGTTCTTC

V: TRBV27
D: TRBD2
size: once
J: TRBJ2-2
CDR3: CASSLLADTGELFF
DNA: TGTGCCAGCAGTTTACTAGCGGACACCGGGGAGCTGTTTTTT

V: TRBV11-3
D: -
size: once
J: TRBJ1-1
CDR3: CASSSRTATEAFF
DNA: TGTGCCAGCAGCTCACGCACCGCGACTGAAGCTTTCTTT

V: TRBV7-9
D: TRBD2
size: -
J: TRBJ2-1
CDR3: CASSHELGGTYNEQFF
DNA: TGTGCCAGCAGCCACGAGCTGGGGGGGACCTACAATGAGCAGTTCTTC

V: TRBV5-1
D: -
size: -
J: TRBJ2-1
CDR3: CASSLAGSFLYNEQFF
DNA: TGCGCCAGCAGCTTGGCCGGTAGTTTCTTATACAATGAGCAGTTCTTC

V: TRBV9
D: TRBD2
size: -
J: TRBJ2-7
CDR3: CASSGVAGGIYEQYF
DNA: TGTGCCAGCAGCGGTGTAGCGGGAGGGATTTACGAGCAGTACTTC

V: TRBV5-4
D: TRBD1
size: -
J: TRBJ1-4
CDR3: CASSLEGDWTGDTEKLFF
DNA: TGTGCCAGCAGCTTGGAGGGAGACTGGACAGGGGATACTGAAAAACTGTTTTTT

V: TRBV19
D: -
size: -
J: TRBJ1-3
CDR3: CASSPGFGSGNTIYF
DNA: TGTGCCAGTAGCCCAGGTTTTGGCTCTGGAAACACCATATATTTT

V: TRBV7-2
D: TRBD2
size: -
J: TRBJ2-7
CDR3: CASSTRLAGAYEQYF
DNA: TGTGCCAGCAGCACCCGACTAGCGGGAGCCTACGAGCAGTACTTC

V: TRBV28
D: -
size: -
J: TRBJ2-7
CDR3: CASSTPEESMYYEQYF
DNA: TGTGCCAGCAGTACACCGGAGGAGTCAATGTACTACGAGCAGTACTTC

V: TRBV4-2
D: -
size: -
J: TRBJ2-3
CDR3: CASTPVLGTDTQYF
DNA: TGTGCCAGCACCCCAGTTTTAGGCACAGATACGCAGTATTTT

V: TRBV11-2
D: TRBD2
size: -
J: TRBJ2-1
CDR3: CASSLGLAVSYNEQFF
DNA: TGTGCCAGCAGCCTAGGGCTAGCGGTTTCCTACAATGAGCAGTTCTTC

V: TRBV30
D: TRBD1
size: few
J: TRBJ1-1
CDR3: CAWRRDRGHEAFF
DNA: TGTGCCTGGCGACGGGACAGGGGACATGAAGCTTTCTTT

V: TRBV9
D: -
size: -
J: TRBJ2-1
CDR3: CASSVDPRTPGDEQFF
DNA: TGTGCCAGCAGCGTAGATCCCAGGACCCCGGGCGATGAGCAGTTCTTC

V: TRBV9
D: -
size: -
J: TRBJ2-7
CDR3: CASSEGDGVSYEQYF
DNA: TGTGCCAGCAGCGAAGGAGATGGAGTTTCCTACGAGCAGTACTTC

V: TRBV11-2
D: -
size: -
J: TRBJ1-5
CDR3: CASSSNRDQPQHF
DNA: TGTGCCAGCAGCTCAAACAGGGATCAGCCCCAGCATTTT

V: TRBV9
D: -
size: -
J: TRBJ1-1
CDR3: CASSRGGNTEAFF
DNA: TGTGCCAGCAGCCGAGGGGGTAACACTGAAGCTTTCTTT

V: TRBV9
D: -
size: -
J: TRBJ2-5
CDR3: CASSGGFLETQYF
DNA: -

V: TRBV5-5
D: -
size: -
J: TRBJ1-2
CDR3: CASSLLGAEVIYGYTF
DNA: TGTGCCAGCAGCTTGTTGGGAGCAGAGGTGATTTATGGCTACACCTTC

V: TRBV29-1
D: TRBD1
size: -
J: TRBJ2-7
CDR3: CSVEDGTGNPYEQYF
DNA: TGCAGCGTTGAAGATGGGACAGGGAATCCCTACGAGCAGTACTTC

V: TRBV28
D: TRBD2
size: -
J: TRBJ2-1
CDR3: CASSIRTSPHHNEQFF
DNA: TGTGCCAGCAGTATTCGGACTAGCCCCCATCACAATGAGCAGTTCTTC

V: TRBV7-8
D: TRBD1
size: -
J: TRBJ2-5
CDR3: CASSLAPGGLETQYF
DNA: TGTGCCAGCAGCTTAGCGCCAGGGGGCCTGGAGACCCAGTACTTC

V: TRBV5-1
D: -
size: -
J: TRBJ2-3
CDR3: CASSLLRDSWETDTQYF
DNA: TGCGCCAGCAGCTTGCTCCGGGACTCCTGGGAGACAGATACGCAGTATTTT